This T cell receptor (beta chain) appears in the sequencing data of a study of T-cell reconstitution after alpha-beta-depleted transplantation in children. For TCRbeta, the library was prepared with unique molecular identifiers. TCRdb used MiXCR to reprocess the PCR reads, holding one entry per CDR3 protein. The table lists 500,000 to 600,000 distinct CDR3 sequences, 15% to 20% of them singletons. The germline V gene has CDR1 DFQATT and CDR2 SNEGSKA (reference sequence). The CDR3 length is 14 residues. The ends lost 2 bases at V and 5 bases at J; junction bases unmatched: 4. The receptor's source is a human donor who donated a stem cell graft to a child with acute lymphoblastic leukemia. Sequencing used PBMCs from the stem cell graft donor, obtained from the stem cell graft. The rearrangement links TRBV20-1 to TRBJ1-5; 9 bases are shared with TRBD1. In nucleotides, the CDR3 is TGCAGTGCTAGAAAGGACAGGGGATATCAGCCCCAGCATTTT. As protein: CSARKDRGYQPQHF.